Sequencing of this T cell receptor beta chain was carried out in a study of blood T cells in healthy people across ages. The V gene lost 4 bases and the J gene lost 2 bases, with 9 bases spanning the gap. The CDR3 totals 13 residues. In germline, CDR1 is SGHNT, CDR2 YYREEE (reference sequence). Per sample, a minimum of 7 million PBMCs were isolated. The second PCR ran roughly 7 to 12 cycles with a sample-barcoded 5' primer and J-beta primers. One entry per CDR3 protein results from TCRdb running MiXCR on the 5' RACE reads. The profile shows around 1,000,000 distinct CDR3 sequences, roughly a quarter of them singletons. These same data were also listed under a study on T cells of mothers and their children. As that study records: Slightly higher, non-significant overlap characterized related mother-child pairs relative to unrelated pairs.

The TCR sequence derives from a girl aged 2 to 10 in good health. Sample: blood. V and J are TRBV5-4 and TRBJ2-5; a possible D gene is TRBD1 (5 bases). Written as DNA, the CDR3 is TGTGCCAGCAGCCAGGACACTCAAGAGACCCAGTACTTC. Translation: CASSQDTQETQYF.